A selection of T cell receptor beta chains follows, all from one sample in a study of beta chain features in type 1 diabetes. TCRdb keeps only in-frame clones here, not all; method: immunoSEQ multiplex PCR. Among around 290,000 clones listed, roughly 8% were seen once. The sample was central memory CD4+ T cells from blood. The receptors derive from a woman under 30 in good health. Both conserved end residues are part of each CDR3. The D gene is left open where the match is weak. Clone size is not always given. Where it is, it says once, few, many or a class for expanded clones.

-	TRBV2	TRBJ1-6	-	CASLLQGPLHF	TGTGCCAGCCTGCTCCAGGGTCCCCTCCACTTT
few	TRBV2	TRBJ1-2	-	CASSESVYYGYTF	TGTGCCAGCAGTGAATCAGTTTATTATGGCTACACCTTC
few	TRBV18	TRBJ1-1	-	CASSPTTESEAFF	TGTGCCAGCTCACCCACAACAGAGTCTGAAGCTTTCTTT
many	TRBV11-2	TRBJ2-5	TRBD2	CASSHGGAGGETQYF	TGTGCCAGCAGCCACGGAGGGGCGGGGGGAGAGACCCAGTACTTC
many	TRBV21-1	TRBJ1-5	-	CASRPRNQPQHF	TGTGCCAGCAGACCCAGGAACCAGCCCCAGCATTTT
few	TRBV9	TRBJ1-6	-	CASSVDGQVDSPLHF	TGTGCCAGCAGCGTAGACGGGCAGGTTGATTCACCCCTCCACTTT
-	TRBV7-8	TRBJ2-1	TRBD2	CASKLAGGRNEQFF	TGTGCCAGCAAGCTAGCGGGGGGGAGGAATGAGCAGTTCTTC
few	TRBV5-8	TRBJ2-5	-	CASSLYLTGGSQETQYF	TGTGCCAGCAGCTTGTATCTTACTGGTGGGTCTCAAGAGACCCAGTACTTC
-	TRBV27	TRBJ2-5	-	CASSFLTAQETQYF	TGTGCCAGCAGTTTTTTGACAGCTCAAGAGACCCAGTACTTC
-	TRBV7-9	TRBJ1-2	-	CASSSFSGTGGYTF	TGTGCCAGCAGCTCCTTTTCCGGGACGGGTGGCTACACCTTC
many	TRBV7-2	TRBJ2-7	-	CASSLEASQSTSYEQYF	TGTGCCAGCAGCTTAGAAGCAAGCCAATCAACCTCCTACGAGCAGTACTTC
-	TRBV5-4	TRBJ2-1	TRBD1	CASSITGTAFNEQFF	TGTGCCAGCAGCATTACCGGGACAGCCTTCAATGAGCAGTTCTTC
few	TRBV2	TRBJ2-1	TRBD1	CASKGQGAYTYNEQFF	TGTGCCAGCAAGGGACAGGGGGCCTATACTTACAATGAGCAGTTCTTC
-	TRBV14	TRBJ1-4	TRBD1	CASSRNRGTNEKLFF	TGTGCCAGCAGCCGTAACAGGGGGACTAATGAAAAACTGTTTTTT
-	TRBV7-2	TRBJ2-3	TRBD2	CASSSGLAGSTDTQYF	TGTGCCAGCAGCTCCGGACTAGCGGGGTCGACAGATACGCAGTATTTT
few	TRBV6-1	TRBJ1-2	-	CASSEQTGAYGYTF	TGTGCCAGCAGTGAACAAACAGGAGCCTATGGCTACACCTTC
many	TRBV19	TRBJ1-1	-	CASGSLARAFF	TGTGCCAGCGGGTCGTTAGCTAGAGCTTTCTTT
many	TRBV14	TRBJ2-7	-	CASSPGLSYEQYF	TGTGCCAGCAGCCCGGGACTGAGCTACGAGCAGTACTTC
few	TRBV5-1	TRBJ2-1	TRBD1	CASSIKTGANEQFF	TGCGCCAGCAGCATCAAAACAGGGGCCAATGAGCAGTTCTTC
-	TRBV5-1	TRBJ2-3	TRBD1	CASSRTLSGGQGTDTQYF	TGCGCCAGCAGCCGAACCCTTTCTGGGGGACAGGGGACAGATACGCAGTATTTT